These 11 T cell receptor beta chains came from one sample sequenced in a study of T cells after yellow fever vaccination. A single record per CDR3 protein comes from TCRdb applying MiXCR to the 5' RACE reads. In the table there are hundreds of thousands of distinct CDR3 sequences, about 14% of which are singletons. The sequencing here drew on PBMCs, taken on the day of the yellow fever booster vaccination. Every receptor here comes from a man aged 25 to 40 who received the YFV17D yellow fever vaccine.

This chain connects TRBV15 to TRBJ1-1; D remains ambiguous. The V gene's germline CDR1 is LNHNV and CDR2 YYDKDF (reference sequence). Trimming cost V 1 base and J 4 bases, with 13 bases left between them. The CDR3 sequence is 15 residues long. In nucleotides, the CDR3 is TGTGCCACCAGCAGAGGGGCGTGGGCGGGCACTGAAGCTTTCTTT. Its protein product is CATSRGAWAGTEAFF.

The chain uses TRBV29-1 and TRBJ2-3; D perhaps matches TRBD2 (5 bases). The ends were cut back, 1 base at V and 4 bases at J, with 18 bases in the middle. The CDR3 sequence is 16 residues long. Per germline, CDR1 SQVTM and CDR2 ANQGSEA. CDR3 region: CSVEGGNKVVADTQYF. CDR3 nucleotides: TGCAGCGTTGAAGGAGGGAACAAGGTCGTGGCAGATACGCAGTATTTT.

Only a few counts were recorded for this clonotype. V and J are TRBV20-1 and TRBJ1-1, with D possibly TRBD1 on 6 matching bases. Between the trimmed V and J ends, which lost 6 bases and 0 bases, there was a span of 11 bases. The CDR3 loop spans 13 amino acids. Germline V gene data show CDR1 as DFQATT and CDR2 as SNEGSKA (reference sequence). CDR3 in DNA: TGCAGTGCCGACAGGAGCCTGAACACTGAAGCTTTCTTT. Protein product: CSADRSLNTEAFF.

V gene TRBV11-2 combines with J gene TRBJ2-1, with 9 bases identical to TRBD2. The CDR3 is made up of 15 amino acids. Germline trimming cut 1 base from V and 7 bases from J; bases unmatched to any gene: 5. Germline V gene lookup returns CDR1 SGHAT and CDR2 FQNNGV. CDR3 nucleotide sequence: TGTGCCAGCAGCTTAGGTAGCGGGGGCTATAATGAGCAGTTCTTC. This codes for CASSLGSGGYNEQFF.

The chain couples TRBV7-2 to TRBJ2-3, with D perhaps TRBD2 (5 bases). The V and J ends lost 0 bases and 2 bases respectively, with 15 bases between them. The germline V gene encodes CDR1 SGHTA and CDR2 FQGNSA. The CDR3 sequence is 17 residues long. The CDR3 nucleotides read TGTGCCAGCAGCTTAGCTGCGGGCAGGAGCGACACAGATACGCAGTATTTT. It is translated as CASSLAAGRSDTDTQYF.

V usage is TRBV7-3 and J usage is TRBJ2-1; 9 nucleotides agree with TRBD1. Germline V gene lookup returns CDR1 SGHTA and CDR2 FQGTGA. The trim removed 3 bases at V and 9 bases at J, leaving 9 bases unmatched. The CDR3 extends over 15 amino acids. CDR3 residues: CASSLPGTGTSEQFF. In DNA, the CDR3 is TGTGCCAGCAGCTTGCCCGGGACAGGGACCAGTGAGCAGTTCTTC.

CDR3 nucleotide sequence: TGCAGTGCTAGAGGATCCCGGGACAGGGGGTGGCAAGAGACCCAGTACTTC. Translated: CSARGSRDRGWQETQYF. The V call is TRBV20-1, the J call TRBJ2-5, with 11 nucleotides matching TRBD1. V was clipped by 1 base and J by 2 bases; unmatched bases: 9. This CDR3 is built from 17 residues. Germline CDR1 is DFQATT and CDR2 is SNEGSKA (reference sequence).

This chain links TRBV7-2 with TRBJ1-5, with TRBD1 matching over 7 bases. Germline-derived CDR1 and CDR2 are SGHTA and FQGNSA. Trimming removed 4 bases from V and 7 bases from J; junction bases left unmatched: 7. This CDR3 is 14 amino acids long. The CDR3: CASSSGQAIQPQHF. CDR3 in DNA: TGTGCCAGCAGCTCCGGACAGGCGATCCAGCCCCAGCATTTT. The entire variable domain, with the rest obtained from reference TRBV7-2 and TRBJ1-5, is as follows: GAGVSQSPSNKVTEKGKDVELRCDPISGHTALYWYRQSLGQGLEFLIYFQGNSAPDKSGLPSDRFSAERTGGSVSTLTIQRTQQEDSAVYLCASSSGQAIQPQHFGDGTRLSIL.

The chain is built from TRBV19 and TRBJ2-2, with a weak D call TRBD2 (6 bases). The V end was cut by 3 bases, the J end by 13 bases, with 15 bases between. The germline CDR1 and CDR2 sequences are LNHDA and SQIVND (reference sequence). The CDR3 extends over 13 amino acids. CDR3 protein: CASSMTGGAWLFF. CDR3 DNA sequence: TGTGCCAGTAGTATGACTGGAGGGGCCTGGCTGTTTTTT.

This clonotype turned up a few times. V gene TRBV7-6 combines with J gene TRBJ2-1; D possibly matches TRBD1 or TRBD2 (5 bases each). The CDR3 has 18 residues. V was cut by 4 bases and J by 8 bases, with 27 bases left in between. CDR1 SGHVS and CDR2 FNYEAQ come from the germline V gene. The CDR3 reads CASSSTLRKGRPWDEQFF. The DNA for the CDR3 is TGTGCCAGCAGCTCAACCTTAAGAAAGGGACGACCGTGGGATGAGCAGTTCTTC.

The CDR3 region is CASSPGGMQETQYF. In DNA, the CDR3 is TGTGCCAGCAGCCCAGGGGGGATGCAAGAGACCCAGTACTTC. V and J are TRBV7-6 and TRBJ2-5; a weak D match, TRBD1 (7 bases). CDR3 size: 14 residues. CDR1 is SGHVS and CDR2 is FNYEAQ in the germline V gene. Deletions cut 5 bases from V and 2 bases from J, with 12 bases between.